This paragraph reports one T cell receptor beta chain. This clone has a single count. Which antigen it targets is not known. Base-call qualities are not available, and no considerably larger clone is one nucleotide away. This entry is derived from a study of Ad26.COV2.S vaccination and SARS-CoV-2 variants (dated by TCRdb to about 2021). Background for the entire study: Vaccine-arm donors were drawn from COV1001, a multicentre, randomized, double-blind, placebo-controlled phase I-IIa trial of Ad26.COV2.S in healthy adults. Ad26.COV2.S was administered intramuscularly at a dose of 5x10^10 or 1x10^11 viral particles, either as one shot or as two shots given 56 days apart. TCRbeta repertoire sequencing served as the tool for gauging how specific and how broad the SARS-CoV-2-reactive T cell receptors were following Ad26.COV2.S vaccination. A total of around 32 samples were included in the TCR-sequenced set, comprising roughly 19 Ad26.COV2.S vaccine recipients, 5 placebo recipients and 8 SARS-CoV-2 convalescent individuals. Trial participants were randomized into five groups of five, in which low-dose or high-dose Ad26.COV2.S was given once or twice, or placebo was given on both occasions. Blinding of investigators to trial group allocation was maintained during experiments and outcome assessment.

The immunoSEQ Assay was the method used to sequence TCRbeta CDR3 regions. After extraction, genomic DNA underwent amplification by bias-controlled multiplex PCR, followed by high-throughput sequencing. Under the source paper's analysis protocol: To quantify the absolute abundance of every unique TCRbeta CDR3 region, sequences were collapsed and filtered. T cell fraction was estimated by normalizing TCRbeta template counts to usable DNA, which was measured by amplifying reference genes present in all nucleated cells. Repertoire TCRs were annotated as SARS-CoV-2-specific by exact matching of V gene, CDR3 amino acid sequence and J gene to a known reactive TCR set. The reference SARS-CoV-2 TCR set was obtained from MIRA and was filtered for enrichment in COVID-19-positive ImmuneCODE repertoires, whereby public or cross-reactive TCRs were removed. Using the MIRA antigens, annotated TCRs were further analysed by specific ORF or by position within an ORF. Depth was the summed frequency of annotated unique rearrangements, while breadth was defined as annotated unique rearrangements over total unique productive rearrangements. TCR breadth was compared between groups using two-sided Wilcoxon rank-sum tests. The table was pulled from immuneACCESS by TCRdb, which kept in-frame rearrangements only. Such tables lose some clones; where checked, under half of the loss comes from unresolved V genes, and the rest has no known cause. That table is the source of V, J and clone size, and D and trimming were worked out from the DNA. The sample contains a few hundred thousand clones, approximately 88% of them found a single time. In total, the top ten clones hold approximately 4% of the sample.

The paper as a whole reports these results and caveats: Vaccine and placebo recipients had comparable non-spike TCR breadth, which fits with the vaccine containing only spike. Higher spike-specific TCR breadth was observed in Ad26.COV2.S recipients than in placebo recipients (P = 0.0014). The authors noted that the TCR breadth and depth analyses may have underestimated total T cell responses. Substantial breadth of spike-specific CD8+ and CD4+ T cell responses was reported after vaccination. The study lacked the statistical power to compare responses across vaccine doses or regimens.

Inclusive of the bounding cysteine and phenylalanine, the CDR3 is 16 residues long. Here the CDR3 DNA is all that survives: 48 bases in frame from base 1. CDR1 and CDR2, looked up from the germline V gene, are SGHDT and YYEEEE. Trimming costs V 1 base and J 3 bases, and their ends lie 17 bases apart. The sample's treatment or condition, from its label and the paper: about 20 received Ad26.COV2.S at low or high dose, single or two shots; about 5 received placebo; per-sample allocation not given. Repertoires of vaccine and placebo recipients were sequenced from samples taken on day 63 after the first injection. Between 29 July and 7 August 2020, Cohort 1b enrolled some 25 adults aged 18-55 years at one site in Boston, USA. Ad26.COV2.S was a replication-incompetent adenovirus type 26 vector that expressed a prefusion-stabilized SARS-CoV-2 spike protein derived from the original Wuhan strain.

The sequence came from a person aged 18-60 years who received the Ad26.COV2.S COVID-19 vaccine or a placebo. The chain is encoded by TRBV5-6 joined to TRBJ2-7; TRBD2 is perhaps the D gene, given 7 matching bases. The input for sequencing was peripheral blood, taken in a trial of Ad26.COV2.S vaccine versus placebo. In nucleotide form, the sequence is TGTGCCAGCAGCTTGTGGGGGGGCGAGGGACGCTACGAGCAGTACTTC. It translates as CASSLWGGEGRYEQYF. The entire variable domain, with the stretches around the CDR3 drawn from the reference TRBV5-6 and TRBJ2-7 proteins, is DAGVTQSPTHLIKTRGQQVTLRCSPKSGHDTVSWYQQALGQGPQFIFQYYEEEERQRGNFPDRFSGHQFPNYSSELNVNALLLGDSALYLCASSLWGGEGRYEQYFGPGTRLTVT.